A selection of T cell receptor beta chains follows, all from one sample in a study of blood T cell repertoires in COVID-19. Produced via immunoSEQ multiplex PCR; TCRdb's table is partial and in-frame only. Of over 250,000 clones listed, roughly 86% are singletons. The sequenced material came from PBMCs or T cells enriched from blood (not recorded which). These receptors were obtained from a woman younger than 35 who had recovered from COVID-19. The CDR3 runs from the conserved cysteine through the conserved F or W.

TRBJ2-2	19	TRBV18	CASSPPLAGGRANTGELFF
TRBJ2-5	15	TRBV10-3	CAITAGTSGQETQYF
TRBJ1-1	15	TRBV4-3	CASSSSTAMNTEAFF
TRBJ1-2	11	TRBV7-9	CASSLSSTGRF
TRBJ2-3	15	TRBV28	CASRPRWAGDHTQYF
TRBJ1-5	17	TRBV10-1	CASSEHGEGQANQPQHF
TRBJ2-7	15	TRBV14	CASSPNRGQSYEQYF
TRBJ2-3	14	TRBV4-1	CASSQREIYDTQYF
TRBJ1-2	17	TRBV3-1/TRBV3-2	CASSQRSLGGDNYGYTF
TRBJ1-5	16	TRBV6-2/TRBV6-3	CASSYSGFYSNQPQHF
TRBJ1-6	18	TRBV9	CASSSRDRNRDWHSPLHF
TRBJ1-2	13	TRBV3-1/TRBV3-2	CASSPQQGTSYTF
TRBJ2-5	16	TRBV5-1	CASSLGLAGGQETQYF
TRBJ1-2	15	TRBV13	CASSLGQGGVYGYTF
TRBJ2-3	14	TRBV9	CASRGAEETDTQYF
TRBJ2-7	18	TRBV7-2	CASSLEWTSGSVLYEQYF
TRBJ1-4	14	TRBV28	CASCPFGDSEKLFF
TRBJ1-5	13	TRBV29-1	CSVSTGGGQPQHF
TRBJ2-2	16	TRBV18	CASSPAGTPNTGELFF
TRBJ2-7	13	TRBV12-3/TRBV12-4	CASTFRGPYEQYF
TRBJ2-3	15	TRBV15	CATRPAGGEKDTQYF
TRBJ2-5	15	TRBV13	CASSPHRGHPETQYF
TRBJ1-1	16	TRBV7-2	CASTLVGSLLETEAFF
TRBJ1-6	13	TRBV27	CASSSTPNSPLHF
TRBJ2-5	16	TRBV4-3	CASSQVAGFYTETQYF
TRBJ2-1	15	TRBV14	CASSLLADSYNEQFF
TRBJ2-2	13	TRBV7-9	CASSSGQSGELFF
TRBJ2-7	13	TRBV25-1	CASSIQGSDEQYF
TRBJ2-3	14	TRBV4-2	CASSQIADTDTQYF
TRBJ1-6	16	TRBV5-1	CASSPGGDRGYSPLHF
TRBJ2-1	15	TRBV2	CASRWGGSSYNEQFF
TRBJ2-7	16	TRBV4-3	CASSHPDRGKVGEQYF
TRBJ2-2	13	TRBV6-6	CASFTGFTGELFF
TRBJ2-2	21	TRBV7-2	CASSLARWDRGRGSATGELFF
TRBJ2-3	16	TRBV5-1	CASSEGLFQYTDTQYF
TRBJ1-4	14	TRBV2	CASSQQGAGEKLFF
TRBJ2-1	12	TRBV6-5	CASSYGRNEQFF
TRBJ1-1	13	TRBV28	CATEQGVGTEAFF
TRBJ2-6	17	TRBV7-2	CASSLSTGASGANVLTF
TRBJ2-3	17	TRBV7-2	CASSFRTSGGGADTQYF
TRBJ2-7	13	TRBV24-1	CAPPRGTSYEQYF
TRBJ2-7	13	TRBV28	CASLQGGSYEQYF
TRBJ2-7	14	TRBV4-2	CASSQEAGAYEQYF
TRBJ2-7	16	TRBV11-1	CASSLVTQGLTYEQYF
TRBJ2-5	15	TRBV28	CASSPRGGSLETQYF
TRBJ2-5	15	TRBV6-2/TRBV6-3	CASSTGDRALETQYF
TRBJ1-2	11	TRBV20-1	CSARREIGYTF
TRBJ2-7	16	TRBV7-6	CASSLRGSGSSYEQYF
TRBJ1-5	17	TRBV28	CASRYPDSIYSNQPQHF
TRBJ1-6	14	TRBV6-1	CASSEGQGRSPLHF
TRBJ2-7	14	TRBV7-8	CASSLPGYGNEQYF
TRBJ2-7	14	TRBV6-2/TRBV6-3	CASSYLTDSSEQYF
TRBJ2-7	13	TRBV12-3/TRBV12-4	CASSFSRGHEQYF
TRBJ2-1	11	TRBV20-1	CSAGGLAEQFF
TRBJ1-2	14	TRBV7-6	CASSFRGSNYGYTF